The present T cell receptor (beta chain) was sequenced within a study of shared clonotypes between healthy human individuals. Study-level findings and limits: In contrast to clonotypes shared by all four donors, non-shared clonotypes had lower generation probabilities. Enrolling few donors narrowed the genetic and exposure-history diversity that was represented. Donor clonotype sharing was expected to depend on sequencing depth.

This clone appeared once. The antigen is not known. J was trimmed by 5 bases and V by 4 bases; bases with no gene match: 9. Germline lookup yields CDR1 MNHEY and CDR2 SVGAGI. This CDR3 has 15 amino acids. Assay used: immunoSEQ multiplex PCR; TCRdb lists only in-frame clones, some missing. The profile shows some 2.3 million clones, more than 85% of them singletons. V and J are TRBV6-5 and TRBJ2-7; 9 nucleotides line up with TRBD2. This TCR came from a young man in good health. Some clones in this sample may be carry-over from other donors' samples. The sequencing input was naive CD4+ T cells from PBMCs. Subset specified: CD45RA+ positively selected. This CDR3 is CASSSPYSGSDEQYF. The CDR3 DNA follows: TGTGCCAGCAGTTCCCCCTATAGCGGGAGCGACGAGCAGTACTTC.